The rows below give T cell receptor beta chains drawn from one sample of a study of cytomegalovirus exposure and HLA in healthy donors. Repertoires were generated with immunoSEQ multiplex PCR, while TCRdb's copy carries only in-frame clones and drops some. This table holds roughly 180,000 clones, more than 70% found once. What was sequenced was PBMCs. Receptor source: a girl aged 5-17 years in good health and CMV-seropositive. Both conserved end residues are part of each CDR3. D genes are given only for firm matches. Only some rows state a clone size, as once, few, many or a class for expanded clones.

CDR3aa: CASSQGDNEQYF; CDR3nt: TGCGCCAGCAGCCAAGGAGACAACGAGCAGTACTTC; abundance: once; v_gene: TRBV4-1; j_gene: TRBJ2-7; d_gene: NA
CDR3aa: CASSYDGSGVYEQYF; CDR3nt: TGTGCCAGCAGTTACGACGGTAGCGGAGTCTACGAGCAGTACTTC; abundance: NA; v_gene: TRBV7-8; j_gene: TRBJ2-7; d_gene: NA
CDR3aa: CASSLVPGLVFF; CDR3nt: TGTGCCAGCAGCTTAGTGCCGGGGTTGGTTTTCTTT; abundance: NA; v_gene: TRBV11-2; j_gene: TRBJ1-1; d_gene: NA
CDR3aa: CASSLQTGTGGSYEQYF; CDR3nt: TGTGCCAGCAGCTTACAAACCGGGACAGGGGGCAGCTACGAGCAGTACTTC; abundance: NA; v_gene: TRBV7-2; j_gene: TRBJ2-7; d_gene: TRBD1
CDR3aa: CASSEAPQGYYTDTQYF; CDR3nt: TGTGCCAGCAGTGAAGCTCCGCAGGGGTATTACACAGATACGCAGTATTTT; abundance: NA; v_gene: TRBV6-1; j_gene: TRBJ2-3; d_gene: NA
CDR3aa: CASSSPGQGNVGYGYTF; CDR3nt: TGCGCCAGCAGCTCCCCGGGACAGGGGAACGTAGGCTATGGCTACACCTTC; abundance: NA; v_gene: TRBV5-1; j_gene: TRBJ1-2; d_gene: TRBD1
CDR3aa: CASSLTVLNEKLFF; CDR3nt: TGTGCCAGCAGTCTGACAGTCCTTAATGAAAAACTGTTTTTT; abundance: NA; v_gene: TRBV6-5; j_gene: TRBJ1-4; d_gene: NA
CDR3aa: CAWIAGGASYEQYF; CDR3nt: TGTGCCTGGATAGCGGGAGGGGCCTCCTACGAGCAGTACTTC; abundance: NA; v_gene: TRBV30; j_gene: TRBJ2-7; d_gene: TRBD2
CDR3aa: CASSTKTGRYGYTF; CDR3nt: TGTGCCAGCAGCACAAAGACAGGGAGGTATGGCTACACCTTC; abundance: NA; v_gene: TRBV7-9; j_gene: TRBJ1-2; d_gene: TRBD1
CDR3aa: CASSEGRLAGRDNEQFF; CDR3nt: TGCGCCAGCAGTGAGGGACGACTAGCGGGAAGGGACAATGAGCAGTTCTTC; abundance: few; v_gene: TRBV10-2; j_gene: TRBJ2-1; d_gene: TRBD2
CDR3aa: CASSSRTSGHNEQFF; CDR3nt: TGTGCCAGCAGCTCCCGGACTAGCGGGCACAATGAGCAGTTCTTC; abundance: NA; v_gene: TRBV7-9; j_gene: TRBJ2-1; d_gene: TRBD2
CDR3aa: CASSSPGGTQYF; CDR3nt: TGTGCCAGCAGCTCCCCAGGTGGGACCCAGTACTTC; abundance: NA; v_gene: TRBV6-5; j_gene: TRBJ2-5; d_gene: NA
CDR3aa: CASSMGRREQVNYGYTF; CDR3nt: TGTGCCAGTAGTATGGGCAGGCGGGAGCAGGTTAACTATGGCTACACCTTC; abundance: NA; v_gene: TRBV19; j_gene: TRBJ1-2; d_gene: NA
CDR3aa: CASSPGQGSRTQHF; CDR3nt: TGTGCCAGCAGTCCGGGACAGGGATCAAGGACCCAGCATTTT; abundance: NA; v_gene: TRBV27; j_gene: TRBJ1-5; d_gene: TRBD1
CDR3aa: CASSSSGTAYGYTF; CDR3nt: TGTGCCAGCAGTTCCTCCGGGACAGCCTATGGCTACACCTTC; abundance: NA; v_gene: TRBV27; j_gene: TRBJ1-2; d_gene: TRBD1
CDR3aa: CAWSVSGYEQYF; CDR3nt: TGTGCCTGGAGTGTAAGCGGGTACGAGCAGTACTTC; abundance: NA; v_gene: TRBV30; j_gene: TRBJ2-7; d_gene: NA
CDR3aa: CASGQTGSFDYGYTF; CDR3nt: TGTGCCAGCGGCCAAACAGGATCCTTTGACTATGGCTACACCTTC; abundance: few; v_gene: TRBV27; j_gene: TRBJ1-2; d_gene: NA
CDR3aa: CASNFGGKPHYNEQFF; CDR3nt: TGTGCCAGCAATTTCGGCGGGAAGCCACATTACAATGAGCAGTTCTTC; abundance: NA; v_gene: TRBV27; j_gene: TRBJ2-1; d_gene: NA
CDR3aa: CASSKGTGGNTEAFF; CDR3nt: TGTGCCAGTAGTAAAGGGACAGGAGGGAACACTGAAGCTTTCTTT; abundance: NA; v_gene: TRBV19; j_gene: TRBJ1-1; d_gene: TRBD1
CDR3aa: CASSHELAPPGLADNEQFF; CDR3nt: TGTGCCAGCAGCCATGAATTAGCCCCCCCGGGACTAGCGGACAATGAGCAGTTCTTC; abundance: NA; v_gene: TRBV4-2; j_gene: TRBJ2-1; d_gene: TRBD2
CDR3aa: CASSDRAGGPTDTQYF; CDR3nt: TGTGCCAGCAGTGACCGGGCGGGAGGCCCCACAGATACGCAGTATTTT; abundance: NA; v_gene: TRBV2; j_gene: TRBJ2-3; d_gene: TRBD2